This T cell receptor (beta chain) was recovered during a study of post-analysis software for immune sequencing data. Whole-study context: Disease courses included relapsing-remitting, secondary progressive and progressive-relapsing multiple sclerosis. Study results and caveats: In patients, TRBV5-6, TRBV5-1 and TRBV20-1 belonged to four or five TRBV segments found more frequently than in controls. Those with multiple sclerosis, the patient group, showed significantly lower normalized Chao1 diversity than controls. The F measure placed samples prepared in the same batch into strongly shared clusters.

This clonotype was seen a handful of times. The antigen remains unidentified. Unique-molecular-identifier-tagged TCR beta cDNA libraries were used. Once about 0.85 to 11 million T cells were used, roughly 0.5 million cDNA molecules resulted. TCRdb recomputed calls from the PCR reads with MiXCR, one row per CDR3 protein. Of 350,000 to 450,000 distinct CDR3 sequences in the sample, 39% were seen once. Trimming cost V 0 bases and J 6 bases, with 12 bases left between them. CDR1 and CDR2 (germline): SGHRS, YFSETQ. This CDR3 is built from 14 residues. The sample comprised blood. The sequence derives from a girl between 2 and 10 years old with multiple sclerosis. This chain uses TRBV5-1 with TRBJ1-2; a weak D match, TRBD1 (5 bases). The DNA of the CDR3 is TGCGCCAGCAGCTTGGTCCGGGGCGGCGATGGCTACACCTTC. It specifies CASSLVRGGDGYTF.